A single sample is the source of the 14 T cell receptor beta chains below, sequenced in a study of cytomegalovirus exposure and HLA in healthy donors. 13 Jbeta primers and 60 Vbeta primers were used for the PCR. The table came from immunoSEQ multiplex PCR; TCRdb's copy has only in-frame clones and leaves some out. The data show some 190,000 clones, about 81% seen once. Sequenced sample: PBMCs. Source of these receptors: a man aged 40-50 years in good health and CMV-seronegative.

In its sample, this clone was seen a few times. The chain joins TRBV28 to TRBJ2-1, with 9 positions matching TRBD1. V was pared by 4 bases and J by 7 bases, with 11 bases of the junction left unmatched. The length of the CDR3 is 16 residues. Germline-derived CDR1 and CDR2 are MDHEN and SYDVKM. The CDR3 bases are TGTGCCAGCAGTTCCTTAGGACAGGGGACTCTTAATGAGCAGTTCTTC. Translating gives CASSSLGQGTLNEQFF.

This chain uses TRBV9 with TRBJ1-2; no clear D gene. The CDR3 spans 12 residues. The V end was cut by 4 bases, the J end by 0 bases, with 4 bases between. The germline V gene has CDR1 SGDLS and CDR2 YYNGEE. As DNA, the CDR3 is TGTGCCAGCAGCCCGTCTAACTATGGCTACACCTTC. Protein product: CASSPSNYGYTF.

The chain couples TRBV9 to TRBJ2-7; 7 nucleotides agree with TRBD1. This CDR3 is 15 amino acids long. Looked up from germline, CDR1 is SGDLS and CDR2 is YYNGEE. The ends lost 4 bases at V and 13 bases at J; junction bases unmatched: 20. The CDR3 nucleotides are TGTGCCAGCAGCACACAGGGGCAGATGGCTGATCGTCTATACTTC. Translation gives CASSTQGQMADRLYF.

The gene calls are TRBV15 and TRBJ1-5; tentatively, D is TRBD1 (6 bases). The CDR3 has 15 amino acids. Per the germline V gene, CDR1 is LNHNV and CDR2 is YYDKDF (reference sequence). Deletions cut 1 base from V and 3 bases from J, with 10 bases between. The CDR3 sequence: CATSRAGAHNQPQHF. The CDR3 bases are TGTGCCACCAGCAGAGCAGGGGCACACAATCAGCCCCAGCATTTT.

This chain uses TRBV7-2 with TRBJ2-6; D is possibly TRBD2 (6 bases). CDR3 length: 16 amino acids. CDR1 and CDR2 (germline): SGHTA, FQGNSA. The germline V and J ends were trimmed by 0 bases and 3 bases, with 9 bases remaining between them. CDR3 DNA sequence: TGTGCCAGCAGCTTAGCACCCGGGAGTGGGGCCAACGTCCTGACTTTC. Amino acid sequence: CASSLAPGSGANVLTF.

A word on this clone: Other nucleotide sequences from this sample produce the same CDR3. The rearrangement links TRBV4-3 to TRBJ1-1; no definite D call. The V gene's germline CDR1 is LGHNA and CDR2 YSLEER. V lost 0 bases to trimming and J lost 4 bases, with 6 bases between them. The CDR3 runs 13 residues. Here the CDR3 reads CASSQDRGTEAFF. CDR3 nucleotides: TGCGCCAGCAGCCAAGACCGGGGCACTGAAGCTTTCTTT.

The chain employs TRBV5-1 and TRBJ2-7; D is unclear. V gave up 2 bases and J gave up 0 bases, with 9 bases separating them. The CDR3 consists of 14 residues. CDR1 and CDR2 from the germline V gene are SGHRS and YFSETQ. The CDR3: CASSFTTSSYEQYF. CDR3 DNA: TGCGCCAGCAGCTTCACAACAAGCTCCTACGAGCAGTACTTC.

This clone occurred once. This chain connects TRBV5-6 to TRBJ2-3; D is ambiguous. Deletions cut 1 base from V and 0 bases from J, with 9 bases between. CDR1 and CDR2 (germline): SGHDT, YYEEEE. The CDR3 is made up of 15 amino acids. The CDR3 DNA follows: TGTGCCAGCAGCTTGCCAGCCGGGAGCACAGATACGCAGTATTTT. Amino acid sequence: CASSLPAGSTDTQYF.

This clone occurred once. The V and J genes are TRBV9 and TRBJ2-5, with TRBD2 matching 13 bases. Looked up from germline, CDR1 is SGDLS and CDR2 is YYNGEE. Unmatched junction bases numbered 2, after V lost 4 bases and J lost 2 bases. CDR3 length equals 15 residues. CDR3: CASSRTSGGQETQYF. The CDR3 nucleotides are TGTGCCAGCAGCCGGACTAGCGGGGGACAAGAGACCCAGTACTTC.

The rearrangement links TRBV2 to TRBJ2-6; TRBD1 matches at 9 bases. Germline V lookup: CDR1 SNHLY, CDR2 FYNNEI. The V and J ends lost 5 bases and 0 bases, in that order; junction bases with no gene match: 5. This CDR3 spans 17 amino acids. CDR3 DNA: TGTGCCAGCAGTCCGGGACAGGGTGCCTCTGGGGCCAACGTCCTGACTTTC. Translating it yields CASSPGQGASGANVLTF. Looking up the rest from reference TRBV2 and TRBJ2-6 gives the full variable domain: EPEVTQTPSHQVTQMGQEVILRCVPISNHLYFYWYRQILGQKVEFLVSFYNNEISEKSEIFDDQFSVERPDGSNFTLKIRSTKLEDSAMYFCASSPGQGASGANVLTFGAGSRLTVL.

V gene TRBV27 combines with J gene TRBJ2-7, with a possible D match to TRBD2 (7 bases). The V gene's germline CDR1 is MNHEY and CDR2 SMNVEV (reference sequence). The length of the CDR3 is 14 residues. The V and J ends lost 3 bases and 2 bases respectively, with 11 bases between them. The CDR3 DNA follows: TGTGCCAGCAGTTTCGGCGGGGGCACCTACGAGCAGTACTTC. Its translation: CASSFGGGTYEQYF.

This chain connects TRBV30 to TRBJ1-4, with D possibly being TRBD1 (5 bases). Deletions cut 2 bases from V and 8 bases from J, with 21 bases between. The CDR3 contains 16 residues. CDR1 and CDR2 (germline): GTSNPN, SVGIG (reference sequence). As DNA, the CDR3 is TGTGCCTGGAGTAAAGATGGAGCGACCGGGGGAGAAAAACTGTTTTTT. Translated, it gives CAWSKDGATGGEKLFF.

As concerns this clone: Within the sample, other DNA sequences also encode this same CDR3. The chain employs TRBV5-4 and TRBJ2-7; no reliable D call. V lost 0 bases and J lost 2, with 6 bases in between. The germline CDR1 and CDR2 sequences are SGHNT and YYREEE (reference sequence). The CDR3 extends over 13 amino acids. The CDR3 nucleotides read TGTGCCAGCAGCTTGGCCGGTACCTACGAGCAGTACTTC. Translation gives CASSLAGTYEQYF.

The rearrangement joins TRBV4-3 to TRBJ2-7; 7 bases agree with TRBD1. V lost 1 base and J lost 3; bases outside the gene matches: 6. Germline lookup yields CDR1 LGHNA and CDR2 YSLEER. This CDR3 is built from 15 residues. The CDR3 spells CASSQVWDRYYEQYF. In DNA, the CDR3 is TGCGCCAGCAGCCAAGTTTGGGACAGATACTACGAGCAGTACTTC.